The clone carrying this T cell receptor beta chain was counted only a few times. The entry originates in a study of blood T cells in healthy people across ages. V lost 2 bases to trimming and J lost 10 bases; unmatched junction nucleotides: 10. Germline lookup yields CDR1 LGHDT and CDR2 YNNKEL (reference sequence). The CDR3 contains 15 residues. The sample providers were healthy Caucasian people from Russia, aged about 6 to 100. Donors gave around 10 milliliters of peripheral blood apiece. Primed by a sample-barcoded 5' primer and a J-beta primer mix, a second PCR proceeded for about 6 to 12 cycles. TCRdb itself ran the 5' RACE reads through MiXCR, one entry per CDR3 protein. This table has around 800,000 distinct CDR3 sequences, 46% appearing once.

This sequence was found in a man older than 75 in good health. Specimen: blood. J is TRBJ2-1 and V is TRBV3-1, with 8 bases identical to TRBD2. The CDR3 DNA sequence: TGTGCCAGCAGCCAACCCCTTCAGACTAGCGAGGAGCAGTTCTTC. It codes for CASSQPLQTSEEQFF.